This is a list of T cell receptor beta chains from one sample in a study of T-cell reconstitution after alpha-beta-depleted transplantation in children. TCRdb re-called the PCR reads through MiXCR, storing one row per CDR3 protein. The table has approximately 400,000 distinct CDR3 sequences, under 13% seen once. Here the sequenced sample was PBMCs from the stem cell graft donor, taken from the stem cell graft. These receptors were obtained from a human donor who donated a stem cell graft to a child with acute myeloid leukemia. The CDR3 runs from the conserved cysteine through the conserved F or W. A D gene is named only where the DNA matches it firmly. Rows may omit the clone size; those that give it use once, few, many or a size class.

clone_size: once
j_call: TRBJ1-2
d_call: NA
v_call: TRBV6-1
cdr3_aa: CASSLWAPINPANYGYTF
cdr3_nt: TGTGCCAGCAGTCTTTGGGCCCCAATAAATCCCGCTAACTATGGCTACACCTTC

clone_size: many
j_call: TRBJ1-1
d_call: TRBD1
v_call: TRBV7-2
cdr3_aa: CASSARQGANTEAFF
cdr3_nt: TGTGCCAGCAGCGCCCGACAGGGGGCGAACACTGAAGCTTTCTTT

clone_size: NA
j_call: TRBJ2-2
d_call: NA
v_call: TRBV5-6
cdr3_aa: CASSLGSLRAGELFF
cdr3_nt: TGTGCCAGCAGCTTGGGCAGTTTAAGGGCCGGGGAGCTGTTTTTT

clone_size: few
j_call: TRBJ2-3
d_call: NA
v_call: TRBV5-4
cdr3_aa: CASSPEGARTDTQYF
cdr3_nt: TGTGCCAGCAGCCCGGAGGGAGCGAGGACAGATACGCAGTATTTT

clone_size: few
j_call: TRBJ2-7
d_call: NA
v_call: TRBV7-2
cdr3_aa: CASSGGTTYEQYF
cdr3_nt: TGTGCCAGCTCAGGTGGGACGACCTACGAGCAGTACTTC

clone_size: NA
j_call: TRBJ2-7
d_call: TRBD2
v_call: TRBV20-1
cdr3_aa: CSASTSGTYEQYF
cdr3_nt: TGCAGTGCTAGCACTAGCGGGACTTACGAGCAGTACTTC

clone_size: NA
j_call: TRBJ2-1
d_call: NA
v_call: TRBV7-9
cdr3_aa: CASTSSNNEQFF
cdr3_nt: TGTGCCAGCACCTCCTCCAACAATGAGCAGTTCTTC

clone_size: NA
j_call: TRBJ2-7
d_call: NA
v_call: TRBV6-2/TRBV6-3
cdr3_aa: CASSPLPGLMSSYEQYF
cdr3_nt: TGTGCCAGCAGCCCCCTTCCAGGACTGATGAGCTCCTACGAGCAGTACTTC

clone_size: NA
j_call: TRBJ1-2
d_call: NA
v_call: TRBV7-9
cdr3_aa: CASSDWSAYGYTF
cdr3_nt: TGTGCCAGCAGCGATTGGTCTGCCTATGGCTACACCTTC

clone_size: NA
j_call: TRBJ2-5
d_call: NA
v_call: TRBV12-3/TRBV12-4
cdr3_aa: CASSLRFQETQYF
cdr3_nt: TGTGCCAGCAGCCTTAGATTCCAAGAGACCCAGTACTTC

clone_size: NA
j_call: TRBJ2-1
d_call: TRBD2
v_call: TRBV7-3
cdr3_aa: CASSFGGNSYNEQFF
cdr3_nt: TGTGCCAGCAGCTTCGGGGGGAACTCCTACAATGAGCAGTTCTTC

clone_size: few
j_call: TRBJ2-3
d_call: NA
v_call: TRBV7-6
cdr3_aa: CASSLVGLGGQYF
cdr3_nt: TGTGCCAGCAGCTTAGTCGGGCTAGGGGGGCAGTATTTT

clone_size: NA
j_call: TRBJ2-5
d_call: TRBD1
v_call: TRBV20-1
cdr3_aa: CSALGMTGGMETQYF
cdr3_nt: TGCAGTGCTCTCGGAATGACAGGGGGAATGGAGACCCAGTACTTC

clone_size: few
j_call: TRBJ2-5
d_call: TRBD2
v_call: TRBV9
cdr3_aa: CASSVSGGPQETQYF
cdr3_nt: TGTGCCAGCAGCGTGAGCGGGGGGCCACAAGAGACCCAGTACTTC

clone_size: few
j_call: TRBJ1-1
d_call: NA
v_call: TRBV11-1
cdr3_aa: CASSKSPYGNTEAFF
cdr3_nt: TGTGCCAGCAGTAAGTCGCCCTACGGGAACACTGAAGCTTTCTTT

clone_size: NA
j_call: TRBJ1-1
d_call: NA
v_call: TRBV7-2
cdr3_aa: CASSSRGFGTEAFF
cdr3_nt: TGTGCCAGCAGCTCGAGGGGGTTTGGGACTGAAGCTTTCTTT

clone_size: many
j_call: TRBJ1-1
d_call: NA
v_call: TRBV20-1
cdr3_aa: CSAREGHTEAFF
cdr3_nt: TGCAGTGCTAGAGAAGGACACACTGAAGCTTTCTTT

clone_size: few
j_call: TRBJ1-2
d_call: NA
v_call: TRBV6-5
cdr3_aa: CASSNWDGGSYGYTF
cdr3_nt: TGTGCCAGCAGTAACTGGGACGGGGGTAGCTATGGCTACACCTTC

clone_size: NA
j_call: TRBJ1-5
d_call: NA
v_call: TRBV19
cdr3_aa: CASSIDRYQPQHF
cdr3_nt: TGTGCCAGTAGTATAGATCGGTATCAGCCCCAGCATTTT

clone_size: few
j_call: TRBJ2-2
d_call: NA
v_call: TRBV6-4
cdr3_aa: CASSDSQAGELFF
cdr3_nt: TGTGCCAGCAGTGACTCACAAGCTGGGGAGCTGTTTTTT

clone_size: few
j_call: TRBJ2-2
d_call: NA
v_call: TRBV12-3/TRBV12-4
cdr3_aa: CASSLGLGTAGELFF
cdr3_nt: TGTGCCAGCAGCCTGGGCCTGGGAACGGCCGGGGAGCTGTTTTTT

clone_size: many
j_call: TRBJ2-2
d_call: TRBD1
v_call: TRBV7-2
cdr3_aa: CASSLSVRQGVTGELFF
cdr3_nt: TGTGCCAGCAGCTTATCAGTCCGACAGGGGGTCACCGGGGAGCTGTTTTTT

clone_size: many
j_call: TRBJ2-3
d_call: NA
v_call: TRBV5-1
cdr3_aa: CASSLYGGNPSTDTQYF
cdr3_nt: TGCGCCAGCAGCTTGTATGGGGGAAACCCTAGCACAGATACGCAGTATTTT

clone_size: NA
j_call: TRBJ1-2
d_call: NA
v_call: TRBV6-1
cdr3_aa: CASGSLGGGYGYTF
cdr3_nt: TGTGCCAGCGGCTCATTGGGGGGAGGCTATGGCTACACCTTC

clone_size: many
j_call: TRBJ2-1
d_call: NA
v_call: TRBV29-1
cdr3_aa: CSVYSSYNEQFF
cdr3_nt: TGCAGCGTATATAGCTCCTACAATGAGCAGTTCTTC

clone_size: many
j_call: TRBJ1-1
d_call: NA
v_call: TRBV18
cdr3_aa: CASSPEEGTEAFF
cdr3_nt: TGTGCCAGCTCACCAGAGGAGGGCACTGAAGCTTTCTTT

clone_size: few
j_call: TRBJ2-1
d_call: NA
v_call: TRBV20-1
cdr3_aa: CSATGTSSGMYNEQFF
cdr3_nt: TGCAGTGCAACTGGTACTAGCTCCGGTATGTACAATGAGCAGTTCTTC

clone_size: NA
j_call: TRBJ2-1
d_call: NA
v_call: TRBV7-2
cdr3_aa: CASSLRDGKHNEQFF
cdr3_nt: TGTGCCAGCAGCCTCCGGGACGGCAAACACAATGAGCAGTTCTTC

clone_size: NA
j_call: TRBJ2-3
d_call: TRBD1
v_call: TRBV6-5
cdr3_aa: CASSFLQGGRTDTQYF
cdr3_nt: TGTGCCAGCAGTTTCCTACAGGGGGGACGCACAGATACGCAGTATTTT

clone_size: NA
j_call: TRBJ1-4
d_call: TRBD1
v_call: TRBV5-1
cdr3_aa: CASRGQGNEKLFF
cdr3_nt: TGCGCCAGCAGGGGACAGGGTAATGAAAAACTGTTTTTT

clone_size: many
j_call: TRBJ1-5
d_call: TRBD1
v_call: TRBV12-3/TRBV12-4
cdr3_aa: CASRGTVNQPQHF
cdr3_nt: TGTGCCAGCAGGGGGACAGTTAATCAGCCCCAGCATTTT

clone_size: few
j_call: TRBJ1-2
d_call: NA
v_call: TRBV7-2
cdr3_aa: CASSNRGGYGYTF
cdr3_nt: TGTGCCAGCAGTAACCGGGGTGGGTATGGCTACACCTTC

clone_size: few
j_call: TRBJ2-3
d_call: NA
v_call: TRBV4-2
cdr3_aa: CASSQDNRATQYF
cdr3_nt: TGTGCCAGCAGCCAAGATAACAGGGCCACGCAGTATTTT

clone_size: NA
j_call: TRBJ1-1
d_call: NA
v_call: TRBV29-1
cdr3_aa: CSVPRETNTEAFF
cdr3_nt: TGCAGCGTCCCCAGGGAAACGAACACTGAAGCTTTCTTT

clone_size: many
j_call: TRBJ2-7
d_call: TRBD1
v_call: TRBV7-9
cdr3_aa: CASRQPGQGYEQYF
cdr3_nt: TGTGCCAGCAGACAACCGGGACAGGGCTACGAGCAGTACTTC

clone_size: NA
j_call: TRBJ2-2
d_call: TRBD2
v_call: TRBV20-1
cdr3_aa: CSAYPTSAYTGELFF
cdr3_nt: TGCAGTGCTTACCCAACTAGCGCCTACACCGGGGAGCTGTTTTTT

clone_size: few
j_call: TRBJ1-1
d_call: NA
v_call: TRBV27
cdr3_aa: CASTKRGDLSNTEAFF
cdr3_nt: TGTGCCAGCACCAAAAGGGGGGACCTCTCTAACACTGAAGCTTTCTTT

clone_size: NA
j_call: TRBJ1-1
d_call: TRBD1
v_call: TRBV29-1
cdr3_aa: CSVHRDRGAEAFF
cdr3_nt: TGCAGCGTCCACCGGGACAGAGGGGCTGAAGCTTTCTTT

clone_size: NA
j_call: TRBJ2-3
d_call: TRBD2
v_call: TRBV5-1
cdr3_aa: CASSLFFAGGAADTQYF
cdr3_nt: TGCGCCAGCAGCTTGTTCTTTGCGGGGGGAGCTGCAGATACGCAGTATTTT

clone_size: NA
j_call: TRBJ2-7
d_call: NA
v_call: TRBV12-3/TRBV12-4
cdr3_aa: CASSTDPAYEQYF
cdr3_nt: TGTGCCAGCAGCACCGACCCAGCCTACGAGCAGTACTTC

clone_size: many
j_call: TRBJ2-3
d_call: TRBD1
v_call: TRBV7-9
cdr3_aa: CASSYRGGAGPSSTDTQYF
cdr3_nt: TGTGCCAGCAGCTATAGAGGGGGCGCCGGTCCCTCTAGCACAGATACGCAGTATTTT

clone_size: few
j_call: TRBJ2-3
d_call: TRBD1
v_call: TRBV7-9
cdr3_aa: CASSGTGGWDTQYF
cdr3_nt: TGTGCCAGCAGCGGGACAGGGGGCTGGGATACGCAGTATTTT

clone_size: NA
j_call: TRBJ1-4
d_call: NA
v_call: TRBV4-3
cdr3_aa: CASSQDARAANEKLFF
cdr3_nt: TGCGCCAGCAGCCAAGATGCCCGGGCCGCTAATGAAAAACTGTTTTTT

clone_size: NA
j_call: TRBJ2-3
d_call: TRBD2
v_call: TRBV4-3
cdr3_aa: CASSQGQPSGSTSTDTQYF
cdr3_nt: TGCGCCAGCAGCCAAGGGCAGCCTAGCGGGAGTACTAGCACAGATACGCAGTATTTT